One sample yielded the 28 T cell receptor beta chains listed below, sequenced in a study of T cells in Graves' hyperthyroidism and ophthalmopathy (dated by TCRdb to between 2018 and 2021). Library method: multiplex PCR. The listed sequencing device is Illumina HiSeq 2000. The TCR beta CDR3 regions were amplified from RNA transcripts. The first round of RT-PCR for the TCR CDR3 was performed with the HTBI primer set and the Qiagen OneStep RT-PCR kit. TCRdb handled the public reads itself, with Q25 trimming in fastp and clone calling in MiXCR, and kept productive beta chains. Rows merge per CDR3 protein into single entries with the most common DNA and genes. This sample has 410,000 or so distinct CDR3 sequences in its table, and roughly 15% of those were observed once. Roughly an eighth of the sample belongs to the ten largest clones. Sample: blood. These receptors were collected from a man aged 18-30 years with Graves' ophthalmopathy.

V is TRBV5-6 and J is TRBJ1-1, with TRBD1 as a possible D gene (6 bases). Deletions cut 5 bases from V and 4 bases from J, with 15 bases between. Germline V gene sequence: CDR1 SGHDT, CDR2 YYEEEE. This CDR3 is 14 amino acids long. CDR3 region: CASSFGQPPTEAFF. Written as DNA, the CDR3 is TGTGCCAGCAGTTTTGGACAGCCCCCCACTGAAGCTTTCTTT.

This clonotype was observed many times. The CDR3 DNA sequence: TGCGCCAGCAGCTGGGAAGCCCGGGCCAACGTCCTGACTTTC. Its translation is CASSWEARANVLTF. The chain joins TRBV5-1 to TRBJ2-6, with no clear D. The germline V and J ends were trimmed by 3 bases and 5 bases, with 9 bases remaining between them. The CDR3 extends over 14 amino acids. The V gene's germline CDR1 is SGHRS and CDR2 YFSETQ. Supplemented by reference TRBV5-1 and TRBJ2-6, the full variable domain reads KAGVTQTPRYLIKTRGQQVTLSCSPISGHRSVSWYQQTPGQGLQFLFEYFSETQRNKGNFPGRFSGRQFSNSRSEMNVSTLELGDSALYLCASSWEARANVLTFGAGSRLTVL.

This clonotype was detected many times. This chain links TRBV7-3 with TRBJ1-5, with D perhaps TRBD1 (5 bases). The CDR3 consists of 15 residues. CDR1 SGHTA and CDR2 FQGTGA come from the germline V gene. V lost 1 base and J 4 bases, leaving 11 bases between the germline ends. CDR3 residues: CASSLNPGSNQPQHF. CDR3 in DNA: TGTGCCAGCAGCTTAAATCCAGGGAGTAATCAGCCCCAGCATTTT.

This clonotype was seen at least ten times. The DNA for the CDR3 is TGTGCCAGCAGTTACTCGATTACTAGCGGGAGCCAAACCTACGAGCAGTACTTC. Protein sequence: CASSYSITSGSQTYEQYF. V usage is TRBV6-2 or TRBV6-3 and J usage is TRBJ2-7; the match to TRBD2 covers 11 bases. The CDR3 contains 18 residues. Germline-derived CDR1 and CDR2 are MNHEY and SVGEGT. V gave up 0 bases and J gave up 2 bases; unmatched junction bases: 9.

This clonotype was recorded many times. V usage is TRBV20-1 and J usage is TRBJ1-4; possible D gene TRBD1, 5 bases. This CDR3 has 12 amino acids. The V end was cut by 3 bases, the J end by 4 bases, with 6 bases between. Germline lookup yields CDR1 DFQATT and CDR2 SNEGSKA (reference sequence). The CDR3 nucleotides are TGCAGTGCTAGTCAGGGTAATGAAAAACTGTTTTTT. Residues: CSASQGNEKLFF.

The chain recombines TRBV24-1 with TRBJ2-1, with 12 bases lining up with TRBD2. The CDR3 covers 18 residues. From germline, CDR1 is KGHDR and CDR2 SFDVKD. J lost 0 bases, V lost 3 bases, and 5 bases had no gene match. CDR3 in amino acids: CATSDPRTSGASYNEQFF. In nucleotides, the CDR3 is TGTGCCACCAGTGATCCCCGGACTAGCGGGGCCTCCTACAATGAGCAGTTCTTC.

This clonotype was seen at least ten times. The gene calls are TRBV5-1 and TRBJ2-2; no firm D call. V lost 3 bases to trimming and J lost 1 base, with 10 bases between them. Per the germline V gene, CDR1 is SGHRS and CDR2 is YFSETQ. The CDR3 length is 15 residues. CDR3 DNA sequence: TGCGCCAGCAGCTGGGGTGGTGGGAACACCGGGGAGCTGTTTTTT. Translating it yields CASSWGGGNTGELFF.

This clonotype was recorded many times. The rearrangement links TRBV11-3 to TRBJ2-5, with 9 bases fitting TRBD2. The junction had 7 bases not matched to a gene; V was cut back by 3 bases and J by 2 bases. The CDR3 consists of 16 residues. The germline gives CDR1 SGHNT, CDR2 YENEEA. The CDR3 sequence is CASSFWASGEQETQYF. The DNA for the CDR3 is TGTGCCAGCAGCTTCTGGGCTAGCGGGGAACAAGAGACCCAGTACTTC. The full variable domain, completed using reference TRBV11-3 and TRBJ2-5, is EAGVVQSPRYKIIEKKQPVAFWCNPISGHNTLYWYLQNLGQGPELLIRYENEEAVDDSQLPKDRFSAERLKGVDSTLKIQPAELGDSAVYLCASSFWASGEQETQYFGPGTRLLVL.

This clonotype was recorded at least ten times. This chain connects TRBV20-1 to TRBJ1-5; TRBD1 is a possible D gene (5 bases). CDR1 and CDR2 from the germline V gene are DFQATT and SNEGSKA (reference sequence). The CDR3 consists of 13 residues. V was clipped by 3 bases and J by 5 bases, with 11 bases between them. In DNA form, the CDR3 reads TGCAGTGCTAGTAGGCAGGGCGATCAGCCCCAGCATTTT. Translating it yields CSASRQGDQPQHF.

The chain couples TRBV6-1 to TRBJ2-7, with D perhaps being TRBD1 or TRBD2 (5 bases each). V was pared by 6 bases and J by 3 bases, with 21 bases between. The CDR3 covers 16 residues. CDR1 and CDR2 from the germline V gene are MNHNS and SASEGT. CDR3 region: CASSQTGTPNIYEQYF. The CDR3 DNA sequence: TGTGCCAGCAGCCAGACCGGGACCCCGAACATCTACGAGCAGTACTTC.

This rearrangement joins TRBV3-1 to TRBJ2-2; possible D gene TRBD1, 5 bases. V dropped 0 bases and J dropped 9 bases, with 8 bases sitting between them. Germline values: CDR1 LGHDT, CDR2 YNNKEL (reference sequence). The CDR3 runs 13 residues. The DNA of the CDR3 is TGTGCCAGCAGCCAAGAGGGGCGGCGGGAGCTGTTTTTT. Protein sequence: CASSQEGRRELFF. The whole variable domain, remainder taken from reference TRBV3-1 and TRBJ2-2, is DTAVSQTPKYLVTQMGNDKSIKCEQNLGHDTMYWYKQDSKKFLKIMFSYNNKELIINETVPNRFSPKSPDKAHLNLHINSLELGDSAVYFCASSQEGRRELFFGEGSRLTVL.

To note about this clonotype: One base away lies a much larger clone, so this may be a sequencing read error. The rearrangement joins TRBV6-1 to TRBJ1-6; tentative D call: TRBD1 (5 bases). Germline assignment: CDR1 MNHNS and CDR2 SASEGT. The CDR3 is made up of 17 amino acids. As DNA, the CDR3 is TGTGCCAGCTGTGAAGTTCGGGCAGGGACTTATAATTCACCCCTCCACTTT. This translates into CASCEVRAGTYNSPLHF.

This clonotype was recorded many times. Here the CDR3 reads CASSPKAFF. Written as DNA, the CDR3 is TGTGCCAGCAGCCCTAAGGCTTTCTTT. The chain has TRBV2 and TRBJ1-1; D uncertain. Germline CDR1 and CDR2: SNHLY and FYNNEI. The CDR3 loop spans 9 amino acids. The V end was cut by 6 bases, the J end by 11 bases, with 7 bases between.

This clonotype was detected only a few times. The rearrangement links TRBV7-3 to TRBJ2-5; D is possibly TRBD1 or TRBD2 (6 bases each). The CDR3 extends over 15 amino acids. Germline assignment: CDR1 SGHTA and CDR2 FQGTGA. The V end lost 5 bases, the J end lost 4 bases, and 17 bases lay between the germline ends. CDR3 protein: CASSQDGGQGETQYF. The DNA of the CDR3 is TGTGCCAGCAGCCAAGATGGGGGGCAGGGAGAGACCCAGTACTTC.

The gene calls are TRBV5-5 and TRBJ2-1; 12 bases line up with TRBD2. The CDR3 is 18 residues long. J gave up 0 bases and V 0 bases, and 4 bases lay outside the gene matches. CDR1 and CDR2 (germline): SGHKS, YYEKEE (reference sequence). This chain's CDR3 is CASSLGLAGAHSYNEQFF. The CDR3 DNA reads TGTGCCAGCAGCTTGGGACTAGCGGGGGCGCACTCCTACAATGAGCAGTTCTTC.

Ten or more counts support this clonotype. This chain links TRBV9 with TRBJ2-1, with 9 bases identical to TRBD2. Germline assignment: CDR1 SGDLS and CDR2 YYNGEE. V was pared by 1 base and J by 6 bases, with 8 bases of the junction left unmatched. The CDR3 is 16 residues long. The DNA of the CDR3 is TGTGCCAGCAGCGTAACAGCCGGCGGGAGGGCCAATGAGCAGTTCTTC. Encoded protein: CASSVTAGGRANEQFF.

This clonotype was counted a few times. The chain combines TRBV15 with TRBJ1-2; D uncertain. Germline V gives CDR1 LNHNV, CDR2 YYDKDF (reference sequence). Deletions cut 1 base from V and 6 bases from J, with 6 bases between. The CDR3 has 12 amino acids. The CDR3 coding sequence is TGTGCCACCAGCAGAGGGGGTGATGGCTACACCTTC. This translates into CATSRGGDGYTF.

There are many counts of this clonotype. The junction departs from the called germline gene at one end, perhaps through a read error. V usage is TRBV7-9 and J usage is TRBJ2-1; TRBD2 agrees at 9 bases. The CDR3 sequence is 15 residues long. Germline V gene sequence: CDR1 SEHNR, CDR2 FQNEAQ (reference sequence). CDR3 in DNA: TGTGCCAGCAGGTTAGCGGGAGTATTGGACAATGAGCAGTTCTTC. Its translation: CASRLAGVLDNEQFF.

This clonotype was counted a few times. The chain joins TRBV19 to TRBJ2-7, with 10 bases aligning to TRBD1. V trimming: 8 bases; J trimming: 5 bases; junction bases outside the gene matches: 12. Germline CDR1 is LNHDA and CDR2 is SQIVND (reference sequence). This CDR3 region has 15 residues. CDR3 nucleotides: TGTGCCAGTCGCTCTCGACAGGGGGCGCCCCACGAGCAGTACTTC. It encodes CASRSRQGAPHEQYF.

This clonotype was found many times. The rearrangement uses TRBV7-9 and TRBJ2-7; either TRBD1 or TRBD2 may supply D (6 bases each). This CDR3 region has 14 residues. The V and J ends lost 3 bases and 0 bases respectively, with 9 bases between them. Germline CDR1 reads SEHNR; CDR2 reads FQNEAQ (reference sequence). This chain's CDR3 is CASSFGGLSYEQYF. As DNA, the CDR3 is TGTGCCAGCAGCTTTGGGGGGCTCTCCTACGAGCAGTACTTC.

A note on this clonotype: One junction end disagrees with the germline gene, perhaps due to a read error. The chain links TRBV7-8 to TRBJ2-3; D might be TRBD1 (6 bases). The CDR3 covers 17 residues. Looked up from germline, CDR1 is SGHVS and CDR2 is FQNEAQ. CDR3 DNA: TGTACCAGCAGCCCGATGCGACAGGTGGGTCGCACAGATACGCAGTATTTT. It encodes CTSSPMRQVGRTDTQYF. The full variable domain, in which reference TRBV7-8 and TRBJ2-3 provide the parts outside the CDR3, is GAGVSQSPRYKVAKRGQDVALRCDPISGHVSLFWYQQALGQGPEFLTYFQNEAQLDKSGLPSDRFFAERPEGSVSTLKIQRTQQEDSAVYLCTSSPMRQVGRTDTQYFGPGTRLTVL.

The CDR3 region is CASQGLSGNTIYF. The CDR3 DNA is TGTGCCAGCCAGGGTCTGTCTGGAAACACCATATATTTT. This chain connects TRBV3-1 to TRBJ1-3; D perhaps matches TRBD1 (5 bases). Trimming left V 8 bases short and J 1 base short, with 9 bases between. Germline V gene data show CDR1 as LGHDT and CDR2 as YNNKEL (reference sequence). This CDR3 comprises 13 residues.

This clonotype has a count of ten or more. The DNA for the CDR3 is TGTGCCAGCAGTGAAGGGTTCTCAGGGGCCCAGCCCCAGCATTTT. The encoded protein is CASSEGFSGAQPQHF. The chain uses TRBV6-1 and TRBJ1-5; a possible D gene is TRBD1 (6 bases). The CDR3 loop spans 15 amino acids. With 1 base removed from V and 7 bases from J, the gap between germline ends came to 14 bases. The V gene's germline CDR1 is MNHNS and CDR2 SASEGT.

This clonotype has ten or more counts. J is TRBJ1-6 and V is TRBV2; 8 bases are shared with TRBD1. Losses at the gene ends were 7 bases for V and 4 bases for J; bases not matched to a gene: 3. The CDR3 runs to 14 residues. Germline lookup yields CDR1 SNHLY and CDR2 FYNNEI. Here the CDR3 DNA reads TGTGCCAGCACCGGGACAGGATATAATTCACCCCTCCACTTT. This gives the protein CASTGTGYNSPLHF. The full variable domain, rest sourced from reference TRBV2 and TRBJ1-6, is EPEVTQTPSHQVTQMGQEVILRCVPISNHLYFYWYRQILGQKVEFLVSFYNNEISEKSEIFDDQFSVERPDGSNFTLKIRSTKLEDSAMYFCASTGTGYNSPLHFGNGTRLTVT.

V is TRBV27 and J is TRBJ2-2, with 10 bases that match TRBD1. The CDR3 loop spans 15 amino acids. V lost 5 bases and J lost 9; bases outside the gene matches: 9. Germline CDR1 and CDR2: MNHEY and SMNVEV (reference sequence). The CDR3 DNA follows: TGTGCCAGCAGTCATGGGACAGGGGAGTACCGGGAGCTGTTTTTT. Translated: CASSHGTGEYRELFF.

This clonotype was recorded many times. The V gene is TRBV3-1, the J gene TRBJ1-3, with TRBD1 matching 7 bases. Germline CDR1 LGHDT, CDR2 YNNKEL (reference sequence). CDR3 length: 15 residues. The junction had 7 bases not matched to a gene; V was cut back by 4 bases and J by 4 bases. The CDR3 protein is CASSPSTGFGNTIYF. In nucleotides, the CDR3 is TGTGCCAGCAGCCCCTCGACAGGGTTCGGAAACACCATATATTTT.

The rearrangement links TRBV4-1 to TRBJ2-7; D uncertain. The germline V and J ends were trimmed by 1 base and 0 bases, with 16 bases remaining between them. Germline CDR1 and CDR2: MGHRA and YSYEKL. This CDR3 has 17 amino acids. The CDR3 sequence is CASSQGPGFRSSYEQYF. In nucleotides, the CDR3 is TGCGCCAGCAGCCAAGGACCAGGTTTCAGGAGCTCCTACGAGCAGTACTTC.

The V and J genes are TRBV25-1 and TRBJ2-2, with no clear D. The CDR3 runs 12 residues. V was trimmed by 3 bases and J by 6 bases, leaving 5 bases between them. Looked up from germline, CDR1 is MGHDK and CDR2 is SYGVNS. CDR3: CASSEVPGELFF. DNA of the CDR3: TGTGCCAGCAGTGAGGTCCCCGGGGAGCTGTTTTTT. Based on the CDR3 plus reference TRBV25-1 and TRBJ2-2, the full variable domain is EADIYQTPRYLVIGTGKKITLECSQTMGHDKMYWYQQDPGMELHLIHYSYGVNSTEKGDLSSESTVSRIRTEHFPLTLESARPSHTSQYLCASSEVPGELFFGEGSRLTVL.